A single sample gave rise to the 8 T cell receptor beta chains below, sequenced in a study of graft-versus-host responses after intestinal transplantation. The assay was immunoSEQ multiplex PCR, and TCRdb's table has in-frame clones only and misses some. The data hold fewer than 45,000 clones, with over 85% observed a single time. The specimen comprised PBMCs, sampled 16 days after intestinal transplant. These receptors were collected from a human patient who received an intestinal transplant, so some T cells may come from the graft donor.

The V call is TRBV4-1, the J call TRBJ2-7; TRBD2 is a possible D gene (5 bases). CDR1 and CDR2 (germline): MGHRA, YSYEKL. V lost 3 bases and J lost 3, with 12 bases in between. The CDR3 sequence is 14 residues long. CDR3: CASSQPITSYEQYF. The CDR3 DNA reads TGCGCCAGCAGCCAGCCAATTACTAGCTACGAGCAGTACTTC.

The rearrangement links TRBV7-6 to TRBJ2-5; D gene unclear. CDR3 length equals 16 residues. V was cut by 1 base and J by 2 bases, with 14 bases left in between. The germline V gene has CDR1 SGHVS and CDR2 FNYEAQ. The chain's CDR3 is CASSLEPEGIQETQYF. CDR3 DNA sequence: TGTGCCAGCAGCTTAGAGCCCGAAGGGATTCAAGAGACCCAGTACTTC.

J is TRBJ2-7 and V is TRBV6-5; unclear D gene. The CDR3 is 12 residues long. V shed 6 bases and J shed 5 bases, with 11 bases lying between them. Germline V lookup: CDR1 MNHEY, CDR2 SVGAGI. CDR3 in amino acids: CASSPDGDEQYF. DNA of the CDR3: TGTGCCAGCAGCCCCGATGGGGACGAGCAGTACTTC.

The chain uses TRBV18 and TRBJ2-5; perhaps TRBD2 as D (6 bases). Trimming stripped 4 bases from V and 2 bases from J, with 20 bases between. Per the germline V gene, CDR1 is KGHSH and CDR2 is LQKENI. This CDR3 spans 17 amino acids. The CDR3 nucleotides are TGTGCCAGCTCACGGGACTCCGCCTTAGTGAGACAAGAGACCCAGTACTTC. It is translated as CASSRDSALVRQETQYF.

The chain combines TRBV6-5 with TRBJ2-1; 7 nucleotides line up with TRBD1. The CDR3 covers 16 residues. The J segment lost 8 bases and the V segment lost 1 base, leaving 11 bases of the junction unmatched. Per the germline V gene, CDR1 is MNHEY and CDR2 is SVGAGI. CDR3 amino acids: CASSYFTRTGEDEQFF. Written as DNA, the CDR3 is TGTGCCAGCAGTTACTTTACACGGACAGGTGAGGATGAGCAGTTCTTC.

The chain uses TRBV18 and TRBJ1-4; D remains unclear. The ends were cut back, 5 bases at V and 6 bases at J, with 13 bases in the middle. The CDR3 length is 14 residues. Germline V CDR1 and CDR2: KGHSH, LQKENI. The CDR3 is CASSTTAADEKLFF. The CDR3, as DNA: TGTGCCAGCTCAACAACGGCCGCAGATGAAAAACTGTTTTTT.

This chain connects TRBV9 to TRBJ2-2, with 7 nucleotides matching TRBD2. J gave up 6 bases and V 1 base, and 9 bases lay outside the gene matches. The CDR3 totals 16 residues. Germline CDR1 reads SGDLS; CDR2 reads YYNGEE. The CDR3 sequence: CASSVTGGSGSGELFF. In DNA, the CDR3 is TGTGCCAGCAGCGTAACAGGCGGGAGTGGTTCCGGGGAGCTGTTTTTT.

The genes are TRBV19 and TRBJ2-7; 7 bases are a match to TRBD1. Germline CDR1 is LNHDA and CDR2 is SQIVND (reference sequence). Unmatched junction bases numbered 6, after V lost 5 bases and J lost 2 bases. This CDR3 is 14 amino acids long. The CDR3: CASSFRDRPYEQYF. The CDR3 DNA reads as TGTGCCAGTAGTTTCCGGGACAGACCCTACGAGCAGTACTTC.